The rows below give T cell receptor beta chains drawn from one sample of a study of cytomegalovirus exposure and HLA in healthy donors. Clones were read by immunoSEQ multiplex PCR, and TCRdb kept only the in-frame ones, dropping some. The table has more than 50,000 clones, about 76% seen once; the top ten hold less than 3%. The sequenced sample consisted of PBMCs. The receptor set was obtained from a female donor in good health and CMV-seronegative. Each CDR3 is given without its conserved first and last residue. Each record gives: J gene, V gene, CDR3 protein.

j_call: TRBJ1-2
v_call: TRBV29-1
cdr3_aa: SVSRVGGYGYT

j_call: TRBJ2-3
v_call: TRBV5-1
cdr3_aa: ASSLRASGSSTDTQY

j_call: TRBJ1-5
v_call: TRBV6-4
cdr3_aa: ASNTTYNQPQH

j_call: TRBJ2-3
v_call: TRBV4-2
cdr3_aa: ASSQADSSTDTQY

j_call: TRBJ2-5
v_call: TRBV2
cdr3_aa: ASSDLRDQETQY

j_call: TRBJ1-2
v_call: TRBV1
cdr3_aa: TSSQTGTENYGYT

j_call: TRBJ1-2
v_call: TRBV19
cdr3_aa: ASSIPPQTGPVYGYT

j_call: TRBJ2-3
v_call: TRBV4-3
cdr3_aa: ASSHAAGVDTQY

j_call: TRBJ2-1
v_call: TRBV30
cdr3_aa: AWSTSPRRYSNEQF

j_call: TRBJ2-1
v_call: TRBV6-1
cdr3_aa: ASIVPSYNEQF

j_call: TRBJ2-2
v_call: TRBV5-1
cdr3_aa: ASSAGTQVGYTGELF

j_call: TRBJ1-3
v_call: TRBV7-9
cdr3_aa: ASSSGVTNVANTIY

j_call: TRBJ1-2
v_call: TRBV6-5
cdr3_aa: ASSTTGLHRYGYT

j_call: TRBJ2-7
v_call: TRBV6-5
cdr3_aa: ASTGPNYEQY

j_call: TRBJ2-3
v_call: TRBV30
cdr3_aa: AWSVWGSGGGDTQY

j_call: TRBJ2-7
v_call: TRBV15
cdr3_aa: ATSRDRAGGRYEQY

j_call: TRBJ1-5
v_call: TRBV30
cdr3_aa: AWRGDNSNQPQH

j_call: TRBJ2-5
v_call: TRBV28
cdr3_aa: ASRSRDTNPQETQY